The text below deals with one T cell receptor (beta chain). The sample is drawn from a study of T cell repertoires in cytomegalovirus infection. TCRdb re-called the reads with MiXCR, one entry per CDR3 protein. The table lists 250,000 to 300,000 distinct CDR3 sequences, around 25% of them singletons. Germline CDR1 reads SGHTA; CDR2 reads FQGNSA. The CDR3 consists of 17 residues. V dropped 5 bases and J dropped 4 bases, with 23 bases sitting between them. V is TRBV7-2 and J is TRBJ1-2; tentative D call: TRBD1 (6 bases). The source material was PBMCs. This sequence originates from a human donor in good health (CMV status not recorded). Some clones in this sample may be carry-over from other donors' samples. This chain's CDR3 is CASSPPGRGAPVYGYTF. CDR3 nucleotide sequence: TGTGCCAGCAGCCCCCCGGGGCGGGGGGCGCCGGTCTATGGCTACACCTTC.